A selection of T cell receptor beta chains follows, all from one sample in a study of blood T cells in healthy people across ages. TCRdb re-called the 5' RACE reads through MiXCR, storing one row per CDR3 protein. This table has about 290,000 distinct CDR3 sequences, 25% to 30% appearing once. The sequencing input was blood. These receptors originate from a woman in her sixties or seventies in good health. The CDR3 runs from the conserved cysteine through the conserved F or W. A D gene is named only where the DNA matches it firmly. Rows give clone size only sometimes, using once, few, many, or a class for an expanded clone.

CDR3nt	CDR3aa	v_gene	abundance	d_gene	j_gene
TGTGCCAGCAGTTTTTCTAGCGGGAGGTATGAGCAGTTCTTC	CASSFSSGRYEQFF	TRBV2	few	TRBD2	TRBJ2-1
TGCAGTGCTAGGCCAGAAGATACCTACGAGCAGTACTTC	CSARPEDTYEQYF	TRBV20-1	once	-	TRBJ2-7
TGCAGCGTTCCAGCGGGAGGGTATTTTGGCGAGCAGTTCTTC	CSVPAGGYFGEQFF	TRBV29-1	-	TRBD2	TRBJ2-1
TGTGCCAGCAGCTTAGGTTATTCGGGGGGGGAGCAGTACTTC	CASSLGYSGGEQYF	TRBV7-2	few	TRBD2	TRBJ2-7
TGTGCCAGCAGTAAACAGGGGAACACTGAAGCTTTCTTT	CASSKQGNTEAFF	TRBV12-3/TRBV12-4	few	-	TRBJ1-1
TGTGCCGGCAGCTGGAGACTAGCGGGAGGAGCAGATACGCAGTATTTT	CAGSWRLAGGADTQYF	TRBV7-2	-	TRBD2	TRBJ2-3
TGTGCCAGCAGCGTAGGAGCCGAAGAGACCCAGTACTTC	CASSVGAEETQYF	TRBV9	few	-	TRBJ2-5
TGCAGTGCTAGACCCGACCTAGCGGGAGGCTTCGGGGGTGAGCAGTTCTTC	CSARPDLAGGFGGEQFF	TRBV20-1	-	TRBD2	TRBJ2-1
TGTGCCAGCAGCCAAGAAGCGGGAGGGCCCAATGAGCAGTTCTTC	CASSQEAGGPNEQFF	TRBV4-2	-	TRBD2	TRBJ2-1
TGTGCCAGCAGCCCAACAGGTTACAGCAGGAACACCATATATTTT	CASSPTGYSRNTIYF	TRBV14	-	-	TRBJ1-3
TGCAGTGCTAGAGCTAGCGGGAGGTACGAGCAGTACTTC	CSARASGRYEQYF	TRBV20-1	few	TRBD2	TRBJ2-7
TGCGCCAGCAGCCAAGAACCGGGGAAAGGCAGTGACGAAGCTTTCTTT	CASSQEPGKGSDEAFF	TRBV4-3	-	-	TRBJ1-1
TGTGCCAGCAGAGACAGTTATAGCAATCAGCCCCAGCATTTT	CASRDSYSNQPQHF	TRBV6-2/TRBV6-3	few	-	TRBJ1-5
TGTGCCAGCCGGCCTGCTTTAGGGAGGGGGTCCTACGAGCAGTACTTC	CASRPALGRGSYEQYF	TRBV7-2	-	-	TRBJ2-7
TGTGCCAGCAGCCGACAGGGAGGCGGCAATGAGCAGTTCTTC	CASSRQGGGNEQFF	TRBV7-3	few	-	TRBJ2-1
TGTGCCAGCAGCTTAGAGCGGGAAAACATTCAGTACTTC	CASSLERENIQYF	TRBV7-8	few	-	TRBJ2-4
-	CASSPSGTGRRAGELFF	TRBV12-3/TRBV12-4	-	-	TRBJ2-2
TGCAGCGTGGTTTTGGGGGACGGCTACACCTTC	CSVVLGDGYTF	TRBV29-1	-	-	TRBJ1-2
TGTGCCAGCAGTTTAAGGCTACATGAGCAGTTCTTC	CASSLRLHEQFF	TRBV12-3/TRBV12-4	-	-	TRBJ2-1
TGTGCCAGCAGCTTAACGGGGTTCACAGATACGCAGTATTTT	CASSLTGFTDTQYF	TRBV7-2	-	-	TRBJ2-3
TGTGCCAGCAGTCTGGCAGATTGGACTCCGAGCTCCTACGAGCAGTACTTC	CASSLADWTPSSYEQYF	TRBV28	-	-	TRBJ2-7
TGTGCCAGCAGCCCAGTCTCTCCCCTTAACTATGGCTACACCTTC	CASSPVSPLNYGYTF	TRBV9	-	-	TRBJ1-2
TGCGCCAGCAGCCAGGCGAATTTAGTAGGGGTGACCGGGGAGCTGTTTTTT	CASSQANLVGVTGELFF	TRBV4-1	-	-	TRBJ2-2